This T cell receptor (beta chain) is drawn from a study of early T cells in non-severe SARS-CoV-2 infection. At the level of the study: It was bulk RNA from unsorted whole blood that was sequenced, and the chains were unpaired.

Tagging with unique molecular identifiers was applied to individual cDNA molecules. TCRdb called the 5' RACE reads again in MiXCR, with one record for every CDR3 protein. The sample yields 68,000 or so distinct CDR3 sequences, roughly an eighth seen once. In its sample, this clonotype was seen a few times. Germline V CDR1 and CDR2: MNHEY, SVGEGT. There are 12 residues in the CDR3. Between the trimmed V and J ends, which lost 5 bases and 9 bases, there was a span of 11 bases. What was sequenced was whole blood. This clonotype was sampled from an adult who was a healthcare worker with PCR-confirmed SARS-CoV-2 infection or an uninfected control (not recorded which). The rearrangement joins TRBV6-2 or TRBV6-3 to TRBJ2-1; a possible D gene is TRBD1 (6 bases). In DNA form, the CDR3 reads TGTGCCAGCAGTCAGGGGAACGGTGAGCAGTTCTTC. Amino acid sequence: CASSQGNGEQFF.